This T cell receptor beta chain comes out of a study of tumor and adjacent non-tumor tissue in lung cancer. At the level of the study: There were 12 adenocarcinoma, 2 squamous cell carcinoma and 1 small cell lung cancer cases. Aged roughly 31 to 76 years, patients included 10 men and 5 women with stage I to III disease.

A modified ARM-PCR protocol with three rounds of nested PCR amplified TCRbeta. TCRdb re-called the multiplex PCR reads through MiXCR, storing one row per CDR3 protein. The profile covers around 60,000 distinct CDR3 sequences, with about 56% appearing a single time and under 35% taken by the ten largest. This clonotype was observed at least ten times. The template was RNA from unsorted bulk tissue. More than 3 cm separated this lung sample from the edge of the tumor. Between August and November 2014, newly diagnosed, chemotherapy-naive lung cancer patients underwent thoracic surgery in China. This CDR3 is 13 amino acids long. The V and J ends lost 5 bases and 3 bases, in that order; junction bases with no gene match: 2.

Sequenced: distant non-tumor lung tissue. This chain connects TRBV12-3 or TRBV12-4 to TRBJ1-2, with 8 bases that match TRBD1. The receptor's source is a man between 65 and 80 years old with non-small cell lung cancer. CDR3 loop: CASSGQGYYGYTF. CDR3 in DNA: TGTGCCAGCAGTGGACAGGGATACTATGGCTACACCTTC.